This T cell receptor beta chain came from a study of beta chain features in type 1 diabetes. Every single donor gave one heparinised blood draw, and these averaged around 0.12 L. Markers CD45RO/CCR7/CD25/CD127/CD95/CD27 served to sort CD4+ naive, central memory, regulatory and stem cell-like memory cells. For this clone: Its target is unknown.

Germline assignment: CDR1 DFQATT and CDR2 SNEGSKA (reference sequence). Trimming removed 6 bases at V and 6 bases at J, with 12 bases between. The CDR3 totals 11 residues. Broader study findings: A potential PCR bias toward shorter templates would be equal in patient and control samples. Shortening that was moderate but significant affected the TCRB CDR3s of Type 1 diabetes patients in all four CD4+ subsets. It was among patients, rather than healthy donors, that naive, central memory and Treg TCRB repertoires appeared more similar.

The whole isolated RNA underwent reverse transcription, so sequencing captured expressed TCRB transcripts. Profiled with immunoSEQ multiplex PCR; TCRdb holds only in-frame clones, not every one. In the table there are around 710,000 clones, over 10% of which are singletons. This receptor was obtained from a man in his thirties or forties with type 1 diabetes. The chain couples TRBV20-1 to TRBJ2-7; D is possibly TRBD2 (6 bases). Sample: naive CD4+ T cells from blood. The CDR3 sequence is CSAGGRVEQYF. The CDR3 coding sequence is TGCAGTGCCGGGGGTCGGGTCGAGCAGTACTTC.